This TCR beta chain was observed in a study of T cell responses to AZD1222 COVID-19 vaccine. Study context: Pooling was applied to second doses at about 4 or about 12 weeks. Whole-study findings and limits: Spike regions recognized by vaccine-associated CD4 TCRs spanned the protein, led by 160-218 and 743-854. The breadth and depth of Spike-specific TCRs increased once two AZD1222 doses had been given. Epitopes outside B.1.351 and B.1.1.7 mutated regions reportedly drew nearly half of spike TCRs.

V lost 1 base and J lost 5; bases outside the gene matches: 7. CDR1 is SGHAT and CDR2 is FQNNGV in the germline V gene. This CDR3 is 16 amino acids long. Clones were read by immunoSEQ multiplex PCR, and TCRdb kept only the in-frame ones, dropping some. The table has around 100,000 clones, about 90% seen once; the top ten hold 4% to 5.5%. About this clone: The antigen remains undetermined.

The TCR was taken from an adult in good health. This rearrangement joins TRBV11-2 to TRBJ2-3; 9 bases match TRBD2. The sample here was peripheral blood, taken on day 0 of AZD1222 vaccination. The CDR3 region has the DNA TGTGCCAGCAGCTTAGGGCGCGGGGGGGCAGGAGATACGCAGTATTTT. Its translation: CASSLGRGGAGDTQYF.